Following are 13 T cell receptor beta chains from one sample sequenced in a study of blood T cell repertoires in COVID-19. Only in-frame clones appear in the TCRdb table, and some are missing; sequencing was by immunoSEQ multiplex PCR. The sample holds more than 100,000 clones, about 89% seen once. The sample was peripheral blood. These TCRs come from a man in his forties or fifties with active or convalescent COVID-19.

The CDR3 DNA sequence: TGCAGCGTTGTGCGGACTAGCTCGGGGGAGCAGTACTTC. Protein: CSVVRTSSGEQYF. The rearrangement links TRBV29-1 to TRBJ2-7, with 8 bases fitting TRBD2. The CDR3 spans 13 residues. Germline V gene sequence: CDR1 SQVTM, CDR2 ANQGSEA. Unmatched junction bases numbered 9, after V lost 4 bases and J lost 7 bases.

This sequence joins TRBV5-1 and TRBJ2-2, with 10 bases matching TRBD1. The germline gives CDR1 SGHRS, CDR2 YFSETQ. The CDR3 has 17 residues. After removal of 4 bases from V and 5 bases from J, the junction contained 11 bases not matched to a gene. DNA for the CDR3: TGCGCCAGCAGCCCGTACGGGACAGGGGTGGAAACCGGGGAGCTGTTTTTT. Translation: CASSPYGTGVETGELFF.

J is TRBJ1-2 and V is TRBV9; TRBD1 is a possible D gene (5 bases). The CDR3 extends over 14 amino acids. The V and J ends lost 9 bases and 4 bases respectively, with 19 bases between them. The germline CDR1 and CDR2 sequences are SGDLS and YYNGEE. DNA for the CDR3: TGTGCCACCTCCCGGGGGGGTCGAAGCTATGGCTACACCTTC. Its protein is CATSRGGRSYGYTF.

The chain links TRBV3-1 (or the pseudogene TRBV3-2) to TRBJ1-3; 7 bases are a match to TRBD1. CDR1 and CDR2 from the germline V gene are LGHDT and YNNKEL (reference sequence). The CDR3 is 13 residues long. Trimming took 4 bases from V and 7 from J; bases not matched to a gene: 4. Here the CDR3 reads CASSPQGPNTIYF. DNA for the CDR3: TGTGCCAGCAGCCCACAGGGGCCTAACACCATATATTTT.

The rearrangement uses TRBV18 and TRBJ2-1, with 7 nucleotides matching TRBD1. CDR3 length: 14 amino acids. Germline V gene data show CDR1 as KGHSH and CDR2 as LQKENI. V lost 3 bases to trimming and J lost 9 bases; unmatched junction nucleotides: 8. CDR3 coding DNA: TGTGCCAGCTCACCTCCAACAGGGGTCTCTGAGCAGTTCTTC. Its translation is CASSPPTGVSEQFF.

The chain couples TRBV28 to TRBJ1-5, with D unclear. Germline assignment: CDR1 MDHEN and CDR2 SYDVKM. The CDR3 loop spans 13 amino acids. Trimming left V 2 bases short and J 2 bases short, with 4 bases between. CDR3 nucleotide sequence: TGTGCCAGCAGTTTAGGGCGCAATCAGCCCCAGCATTTT. This translates into CASSLGRNQPQHF.

The CDR3 DNA reads as TGTGCCAGCAGTGAATATGGGGACAGGGGAAACTACGAGCAGTACTTC. This sequence encodes CASSEYGDRGNYEQYF. V and J are TRBV25-1 and TRBJ2-7, with 10 nucleotides matching TRBD1. This CDR3 is built from 16 residues. Losses at the gene ends were 0 bases for V and 3 bases for J; bases not matched to a gene: 5. CDR1 is MGHDK and CDR2 is SYGVNS in the germline V gene.

V and J are TRBV11-3 and TRBJ2-3; D ambiguous. From germline, CDR1 is SGHNT and CDR2 YENEEA. The CDR3 has 13 residues. Trimming took 0 bases from V and 3 from J, leaving 4 bases between them. CDR3 DNA sequence: TGTGCCAGCAGCTTAGAGAGTACAGATACGCAGTATTTT. This encodes CASSLESTDTQYF. The full variable domain, completed using reference TRBV11-3 and TRBJ2-3, is EAGVVQSPRYKIIEKKQPVAFWCNPISGHNTLYWYLQNLGQGPELLIRYENEEAVDDSQLPKDRFSAERLKGVDSTLKIQPAELGDSAVYLCASSLESTDTQYFGPGTRLTVL.

The table lists this clone with a count of one. The V gene is TRBV19, the J gene TRBJ1-5, with 8 bases matching TRBD1. The CDR3 runs to 16 residues. CDR1 is LNHDA, CDR2 SQIVND, per germline (reference sequence). V lost 3 bases to trimming and J lost 2 bases; unmatched junction nucleotides: 6. CDR3 protein: CASSMSGGSGNQPQHF. CDR3 coding DNA: TGTGCCAGTAGTATGTCAGGGGGCTCGGGCAATCAGCCCCAGCATTTT.

The chain combines TRBV7-9 with TRBJ2-3; the D gene is possibly TRBD2 (6 bases). Trimming took 3 bases from V and 1 from J, leaving 14 bases between them. The CDR3 extends over 16 amino acids. The germline V gene has CDR1 SEHNR and CDR2 FQNEAQ (reference sequence). The CDR3 DNA reads as TGTGCCAGCAGCTTCGGGGGTCGGGGCGGCACAGATACGCAGTATTTT. Protein sequence: CASSFGGRGGTDTQYF.

The chain links TRBV28 to TRBJ2-7; TRBD2 agrees at 8 bases. CDR3 length: 13 residues. The junction had 3 bases not matched to a gene; V was cut back by 5 bases and J by 3 bases. Germline V gene sequence: CDR1 MDHEN, CDR2 SYDVKM. CDR3 in DNA: TGTGCCAGCAGTGTTAGCGGGAACTACGAGCAGTACTTC. Translated, it gives CASSVSGNYEQYF.

The rearrangement joins TRBV6-5 to TRBJ1-6, with a weak D call TRBD1 (6 bases). Germline values: CDR1 MNHEY, CDR2 SVGAGI. The CDR3 is 12 amino acids. V lost 11 bases, J lost 8 bases, and 13 bases lay in between. CDR3 DNA sequence: TGTGCCGTAAGGGAGGGGGATTCACCCCTCCACTTT. This sequence encodes CAVREGDSPLHF.

The chain is built from TRBV3-1 (or the pseudogene TRBV3-2) and TRBJ2-7, with unresolved D. V lost 0 bases and J 3 bases, leaving 9 bases between the germline ends. There are 14 residues in the CDR3. Germline assignment: CDR1 LGHDT and CDR2 YNNKEL (reference sequence). The CDR3 DNA reads as TGTGCCAGCAGCCAAGAGTTTTTCCACTACGAGCAGTACTTC. Residues: CASSQEFFHYEQYF.